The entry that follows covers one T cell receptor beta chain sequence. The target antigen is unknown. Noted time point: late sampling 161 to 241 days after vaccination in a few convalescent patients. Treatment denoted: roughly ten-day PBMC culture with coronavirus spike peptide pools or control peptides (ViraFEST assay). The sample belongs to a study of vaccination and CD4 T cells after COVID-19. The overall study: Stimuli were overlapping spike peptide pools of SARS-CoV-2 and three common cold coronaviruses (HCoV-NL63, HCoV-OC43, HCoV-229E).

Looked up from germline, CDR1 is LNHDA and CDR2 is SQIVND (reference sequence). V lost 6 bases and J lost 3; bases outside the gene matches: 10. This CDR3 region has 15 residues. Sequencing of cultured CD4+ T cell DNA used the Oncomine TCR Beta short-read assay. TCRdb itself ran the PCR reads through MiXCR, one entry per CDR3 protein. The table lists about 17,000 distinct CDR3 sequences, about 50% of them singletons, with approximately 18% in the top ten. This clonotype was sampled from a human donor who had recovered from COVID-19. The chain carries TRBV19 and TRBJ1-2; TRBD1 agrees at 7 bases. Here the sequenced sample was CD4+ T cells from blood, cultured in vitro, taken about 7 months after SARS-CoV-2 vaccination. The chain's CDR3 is CASSLRQGLYYGYTF. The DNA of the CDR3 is TGTGCCAGTAGCTTAAGACAGGGCTTATACTATGGCTACACCTTC.